This T cell receptor (beta chain) is drawn from a study of cytomegalovirus exposure and HLA in healthy donors. General observations from the study: Versus the approximately 720-donor mean, an Asian-associated ancestry cluster reportedly showed fewer N-insertions in a later analysis. With DRB1 most and HLA-C fewest, TCR association rates differed between HLA loci in a later analysis.

The PCR used 60 Vbeta and 13 Jbeta primers. Libraries were prepared by immunoSEQ multiplex PCR; TCRdb keeps only in-frame clonotypes and omits some of them. Of about 190,000 clones listed, over 65% are singletons. The table lists this clone with a count of one. Its antigen is still unknown. This sequence originates from a woman aged 25 to 39 in good health and CMV-seronegative. The sequenced sample consisted of PBMCs.

Written as DNA, the CDR3 is TGCGCCAGCAGCCAAAAGGCTACCGGGACTGGGTGGACCAATCAGCCCCAGCATTTT. This translates into CASSQKATGTGWTNQPQHF. The gene calls are TRBV4-1 and TRBJ1-5; D perhaps matches TRBD1 (5 bases). Germline CDR1 reads MGHRA; CDR2 reads YSYEKL. Trimming took 2 bases from V and 3 from J, leaving 23 bases between them. The CDR3 extends over 19 amino acids.